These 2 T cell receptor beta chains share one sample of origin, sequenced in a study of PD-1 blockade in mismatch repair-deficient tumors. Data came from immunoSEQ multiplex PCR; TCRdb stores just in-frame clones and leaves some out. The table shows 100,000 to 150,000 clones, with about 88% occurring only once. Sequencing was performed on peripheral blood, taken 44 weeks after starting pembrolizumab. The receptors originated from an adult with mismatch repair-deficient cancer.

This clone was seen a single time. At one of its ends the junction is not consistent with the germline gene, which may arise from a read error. The CDR3 nucleotides read TGTGCCAGTACTATATCCGGGACGGCGAACACTGAAGCTTTCTTT. Amino acids: CASTISGTANTEAFF. The chain employs TRBV19 and TRBJ1-1, with D possibly TRBD1 on 5 matching bases. CDR3 length equals 15 residues. The germline CDR1 and CDR2 sequences are LNHDA and SQIVND (reference sequence).

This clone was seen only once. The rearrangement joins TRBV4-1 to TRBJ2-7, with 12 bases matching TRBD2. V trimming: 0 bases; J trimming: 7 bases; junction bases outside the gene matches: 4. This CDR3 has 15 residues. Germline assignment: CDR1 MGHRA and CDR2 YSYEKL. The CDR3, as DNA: TGCGCCAGCAGCCAAGATCTCGGACTAGCGGGGGAGCAGTACTTC. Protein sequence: CASSQDLGLAGEQYF.